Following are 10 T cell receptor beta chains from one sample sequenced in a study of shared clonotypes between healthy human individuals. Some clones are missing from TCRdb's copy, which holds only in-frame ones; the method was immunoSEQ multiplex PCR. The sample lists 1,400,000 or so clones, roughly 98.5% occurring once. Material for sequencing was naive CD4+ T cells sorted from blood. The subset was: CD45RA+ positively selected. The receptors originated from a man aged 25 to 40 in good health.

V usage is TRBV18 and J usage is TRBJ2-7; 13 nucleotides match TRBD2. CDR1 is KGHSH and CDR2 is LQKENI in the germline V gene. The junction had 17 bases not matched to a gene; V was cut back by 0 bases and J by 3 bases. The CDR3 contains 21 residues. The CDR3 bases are TGTGCCAGCTCACCACCTTTTCCCCTAAGGGGCCGACTAGCGGGAGGCTACGAGCAGTACTTC. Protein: CASSPPFPLRGRLAGGYEQYF.

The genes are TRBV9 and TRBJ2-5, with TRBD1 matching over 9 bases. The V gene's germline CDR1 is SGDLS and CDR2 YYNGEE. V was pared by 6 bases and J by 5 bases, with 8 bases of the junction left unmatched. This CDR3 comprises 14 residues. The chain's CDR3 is CASTRDRAQETQYF. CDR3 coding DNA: TGTGCCAGCACCCGGGACAGGGCACAGGAGACCCAGTACTTC.

CDR3 sequence: CASSPYLSGGNQPQHF. CDR3 nucleotide sequence: TGTGCCAGCAGCCCTTACCTATCAGGGGGTAATCAGCCCCAGCATTTT. The chain employs TRBV28 and TRBJ1-5; 7 nucleotides line up with TRBD1. This CDR3 contains 16 residues. Germline loops: CDR1 MDHEN, CDR2 SYDVKM. V lost 6 bases and J lost 4; bases outside the gene matches: 12.

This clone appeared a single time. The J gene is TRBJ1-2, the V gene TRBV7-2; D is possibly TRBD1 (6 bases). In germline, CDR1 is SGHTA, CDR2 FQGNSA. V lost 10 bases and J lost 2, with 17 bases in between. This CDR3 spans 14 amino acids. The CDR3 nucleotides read TGTGCCATTACCATTAGGGGGGCCAACTATGGCTACACCTTC. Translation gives CAITIRGANYGYTF. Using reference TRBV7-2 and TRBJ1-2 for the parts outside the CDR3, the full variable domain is GAGVSQSPSNKVTEKGKDVELRCDPISGHTALYWYRQSLGQGLEFLIYFQGNSAPDKSGLPSDRFSAERTGGSVSTLTIQRTQQEDSAVYLCAITIRGANYGYTFGSGTRLTVV.

CDR3 coding DNA: TGTGCCAGCAGACCGAGCCGTCAGGGAGTAAATCAGCCCCAGCATTTT. Translation gives CASRPSRQGVNQPQHF. J is TRBJ1-5 and V is TRBV27, with D maybe TRBD1 (5 bases). The CDR3 is 16 residues long. V gave up 6 bases and J gave up 4 bases, with 19 bases separating them. Germline CDR1 MNHEY, CDR2 SMNVEV (reference sequence).

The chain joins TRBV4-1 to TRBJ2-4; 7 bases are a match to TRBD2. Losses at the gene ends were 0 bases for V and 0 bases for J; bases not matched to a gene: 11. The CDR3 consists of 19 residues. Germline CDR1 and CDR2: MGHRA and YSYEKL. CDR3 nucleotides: TGCGCCAGCAGCCAAGAGCCGGGACTACAACATCTAGCCAAAAACATTCAGTACTTC. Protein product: CASSQEPGLQHLAKNIQYF.

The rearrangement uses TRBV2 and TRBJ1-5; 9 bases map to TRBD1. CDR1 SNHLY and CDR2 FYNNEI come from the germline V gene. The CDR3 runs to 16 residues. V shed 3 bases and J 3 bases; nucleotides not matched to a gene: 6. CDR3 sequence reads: CASSEMGDRDNQPQHF. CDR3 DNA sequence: TGTGCCAGCAGTGAGATGGGGGACAGGGACAATCAGCCCCAGCATTTT.

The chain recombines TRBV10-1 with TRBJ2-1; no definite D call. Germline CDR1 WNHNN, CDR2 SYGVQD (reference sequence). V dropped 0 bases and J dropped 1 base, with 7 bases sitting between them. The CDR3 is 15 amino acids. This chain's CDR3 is CASSESVTSYNEQFF. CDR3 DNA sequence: TGCGCCAGCAGTGAGTCGGTAACGTCCTACAATGAGCAGTTCTTC.

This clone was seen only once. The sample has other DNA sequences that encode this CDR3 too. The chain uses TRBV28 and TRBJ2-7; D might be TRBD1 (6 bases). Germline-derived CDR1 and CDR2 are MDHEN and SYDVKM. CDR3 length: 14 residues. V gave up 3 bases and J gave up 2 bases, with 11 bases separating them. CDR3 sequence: CASSLAQGPYEQYF. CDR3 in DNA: TGTGCCAGCAGTTTGGCCCAGGGGCCCTACGAGCAGTACTTC.

Here the CDR3 reads CASSEQAGSYNEQFF. CDR3 coding DNA: TGTGCCAGCAGTGAGCAGGCGGGGTCTTACAATGAGCAGTTCTTC. This chain uses TRBV2 with TRBJ2-1; weak D call: TRBD2 (6 bases). V dropped 3 bases and J dropped 4 bases, with 13 bases sitting between them. The CDR3 runs 15 residues. CDR1 is SNHLY and CDR2 is FYNNEI in the germline V gene.